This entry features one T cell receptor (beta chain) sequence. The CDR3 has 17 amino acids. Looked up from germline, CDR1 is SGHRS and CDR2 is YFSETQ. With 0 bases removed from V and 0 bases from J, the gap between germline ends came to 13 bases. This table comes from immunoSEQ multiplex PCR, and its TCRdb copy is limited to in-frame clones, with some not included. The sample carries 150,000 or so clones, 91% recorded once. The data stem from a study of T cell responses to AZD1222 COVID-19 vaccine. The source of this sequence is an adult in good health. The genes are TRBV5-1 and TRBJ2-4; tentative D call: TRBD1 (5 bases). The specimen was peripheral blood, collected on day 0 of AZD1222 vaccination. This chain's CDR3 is CASSLGGLSVAKNIQYF. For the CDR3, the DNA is TGCGCCAGCAGCTTGGGGGGCCTCTCGGTAGCCAAAAACATTCAGTACTTC.